The sequence of this T cell receptor beta chain was determined in a study of blood T cell repertoires in COVID-19. Profiling relied on immunoSEQ multiplex PCR, and the TCRdb table lists in-frame clones only, not all of them. This table has about 93,000 clones, roughly 90% appearing once. This CDR3 is 16 amino acids long. Per germline, CDR1 SGDLS and CDR2 YYNGEE. Trimming cost V 4 bases and J 0 bases, with 16 bases left between them. The TCR was taken from a human donor with active COVID-19. The donor label of this sample is uncertain. The chain is built from TRBV9 and TRBJ2-5; possibly TRBD2 for D (6 bases). What was sequenced was peripheral blood. The CDR3 DNA follows: TGTGCCAGCAGCCAAGGAGGGAAGGGAGACCAAGAGACCCAGTACTTC. It yields the protein CASSQGGKGDQETQYF.